This T cell receptor (beta chain) stems from a study of blood T cells in healthy people across ages. With regard to this clonotype: Its antigen remains unknown.

V shed 2 bases and J 11 bases; nucleotides not matched to a gene: 10. The CDR3 spans 15 residues. In germline, CDR1 is ENHRY, CDR2 SYGVKD. A second PCR, run for about 7 to 11 cycles, used a sample-barcoded 5' primer plus a J-beta primer mix. TCRdb reanalysed the 5' RACE reads using MiXCR and keeps one entry per CDR3 protein. Of over a million distinct CDR3 sequences listed, about 42% were seen once; the top ten hold less than 5%. Study-wide points: TCR beta diversity correlated strongly with naive T cell percentage.

Collection of approximately 9.3 milliliters of peripheral blood was performed for each donor. Each sample had at least 7 million PBMCs isolated. The clonotype originates from a woman under 30 in good health. Material for sequencing was blood. The chain recombines TRBV10-3 with TRBJ2-5; 11 nucleotides line up with TRBD2. The DNA for the CDR3 is TGTGCCATCAGTGAGCTTAGCGGGGGGGGCGATGAGCAGTACTTC. Encoded protein: CAISELSGGGDEQYF.